What follows are 9 T cell receptor beta chains derived from one specimen sequenced in a study of cytomegalovirus exposure and HLA in healthy donors. PCR employed 60 Vbeta and 13 Jbeta primers. The protocol was immunoSEQ multiplex PCR, while the TCRdb copy is restricted to in-frame clones and leaves out a portion. Of approximately 70,000 clones in the sample, under 85% were seen once. The sequenced sample consisted of PBMCs. The receptors here all came from a woman in her fifties or sixties in good health and CMV-seropositive.

This clone was counted a single time. The chain employs TRBV2 and TRBJ1-5, with 9 bases identical to TRBD1. The CDR3 length is 15 residues. Germline loops: CDR1 SNHLY, CDR2 FYNNEI. The ends lost 8 bases at V and 4 bases at J; junction bases unmatched: 9. CDR3 sequence: CASAWEGQGNQPQHF. The CDR3 DNA follows: TGTGCCAGCGCGTGGGAGGGACAGGGAAATCAGCCCCAGCATTTT.

J is TRBJ2-7 and V is TRBV19; 7 bases agree with TRBD2. Unmatched junction bases numbered 12, after V lost 5 bases and J lost 2 bases. There are 16 residues in the CDR3. Looked up from germline, CDR1 is LNHDA and CDR2 is SQIVND (reference sequence). The CDR3 DNA is TGTGCCAGTAGTCCTCCCCCAGCGGGGACCCCCTACGAGCAGTACTTC. Translating gives CASSPPPAGTPYEQYF.

The V call is TRBV5-4, the J call TRBJ2-1; 8 nucleotides match TRBD1. Germline CDR1 and CDR2: SGHNT and YYREEE (reference sequence). The CDR3 spans 15 residues. V lost 4 bases and J lost 5; bases outside the gene matches: 8. The CDR3 sequence: CASSPPRQGNNEQFF. In DNA, the CDR3 is TGTGCCAGCAGCCCCCCGCGACAGGGGAACAATGAGCAGTTCTTC.

This clone is a singleton in its sample. V usage is TRBV4-1 and J usage is TRBJ2-3; tentative D call: TRBD1 (6 bases). Trimming stripped 1 base from V and 0 bases from J, with 23 bases between. The CDR3 has 20 residues. In germline, CDR1 is MGHRA, CDR2 YSYEKL. The CDR3 is CASSQVEFNQGSSSTDTQYF. Written as DNA, the CDR3 is TGCGCCAGCAGCCAAGTGGAGTTTAACCAGGGGTCCTCTAGCACAGATACGCAGTATTTT.

With respect to this clone: Its ends do not fully match the called genes, so a read error is possible. J is TRBJ2-7 and V is TRBV11-2; D perhaps matches TRBD2 (5 bases). The CDR3 length is 14 residues. Germline V gene lookup returns CDR1 SGHAT and CDR2 FQNNGV. CDR3 sequence reads: CASSLERLSDEQYF. DNA for the CDR3: TGTGCCAGCAGTCTTGAGCGGCTCTCCGACGAGCAGTACTTC.

The V and J genes are TRBV28 and TRBJ2-5; D ambiguous. This CDR3 is built from 11 residues. The V gene's germline CDR1 is MDHEN and CDR2 SYDVKM. V lost 6 bases, J lost 7 bases, and 9 bases lay in between. Written as DNA, the CDR3 is TGTGCCAGCAGCTCCCGCGGGACCCAGTACTTC. Translated, it gives CASSSRGTQYF.

The rearrangement joins TRBV13 to TRBJ1-2; weak D call: TRBD1 (6 bases). Germline V gene sequence: CDR1 PRHDT, CDR2 FYEKMQ (reference sequence). Between the trimmed V and J ends, which lost 5 bases and 2 bases, there was a span of 12 bases. The CDR3 runs to 14 residues. The CDR3 DNA reads TGTGCCAGCAGCCGCCCGGACAGAAACTATGGCTACACCTTC. Translating gives CASSRPDRNYGYTF.

The chain couples TRBV7-8 to TRBJ1-5; a possible D gene is TRBD1 (6 bases). CDR3 length: 17 amino acids. CDR1 is SGHVS and CDR2 is FQNEAQ in the germline V gene. Trimming pared 5 bases from V and 0 bases from J, leaving 17 bases between. The CDR3 here is CASSPPGHVDSNQPQHF. The DNA for the CDR3 is TGTGCCAGCAGCCCACCGGGACATGTGGATAGCAATCAGCCCCAGCATTTT. The whole variable domain, filled in from reference TRBV7-8 and TRBJ1-5, reads GAGVSQSPRYKVAKRGQDVALRCDPISGHVSLFWYQQALGQGPEFLTYFQNEAQLDKSGLPSDRFFAERPEGSVSTLKIQRTQQEDSAVYLCASSPPGHVDSNQPQHFGDGTRLSIL.

The CDR3 loop is CASSLVAGPDYEQYF. The CDR3 nucleotides read TGCGCCAGCAGCTTGGTAGCGGGCCCTGATTACGAGCAGTACTTC. The chain has TRBV5-1 and TRBJ2-7; TRBD2 agrees at 7 bases. Germline assignment: CDR1 SGHRS and CDR2 YFSETQ. CDR3 length: 15 amino acids. V lost 0 bases to trimming and J lost 4 bases; unmatched junction nucleotides: 7.